Presented here are 13 T cell receptor beta chains from one specimen sequenced in a study of blood T cells in healthy people across ages. Alongside a J-beta primer mix, a sample-barcoded 5' primer served in a second PCR lasting roughly 6 to 11 cycles. TCRdb re-called the 5' RACE reads with MiXCR, one entry per CDR3 protein. The sample carries approximately 580,000 distinct CDR3 sequences, 24% recorded once. Separately, the same data were catalogued under a study of T cells of mothers and their children.

The sequenced sample consisted of blood. Receptor source: a boy under 18 in good health.

This clonotype was observed a few times. V usage is TRBV5-5 and J usage is TRBJ1-6, with TRBD1 as a possible D gene (5 bases). There are 16 residues in the CDR3. The germline gives CDR1 SGHKS, CDR2 YYEKEE (reference sequence). The V end lost 5 bases, the J end lost 6 bases, and 18 bases lay between the germline ends. CDR3 nucleotide sequence: TGTGCCAGCAGTTCTACCGGGACTAGGGGTAATTCACCCCTCCACTTT. Translated: CASSSTGTRGNSPLHF.

V usage is TRBV29-1 and J usage is TRBJ1-1; 10 bases match TRBD1. Germline V gene data show CDR1 as SQVTM and CDR2 as ANQGSEA. The CDR3 is made up of 15 amino acids. V shed 1 base, J shed 0 bases, and the junction held 2 bases outside the gene matches. Written as DNA, the CDR3 is TGCAGCGTTGAAGGGGACAGGGGCTTGAACACTGAAGCTTTCTTT. Translated, it gives CSVEGDRGLNTEAFF.

The chain uses TRBV7-2 and TRBJ2-3; D is unclear. The V end was cut by 5 bases, the J end by 2 bases, with 20 bases between. This CDR3 is 17 amino acids long. CDR1 is SGHTA, CDR2 FQGNSA, per germline. CDR3: CASSPAVMAKNTDTQYF. In DNA form, the CDR3 reads TGTGCCAGCAGCCCTGCTGTGATGGCTAAAAACACAGATACGCAGTATTTT.

This clonotype was detected a few times. The rearrangement links TRBV12-3 or TRBV12-4 to TRBJ2-5; 9 bases line up with TRBD2. The CDR3 is made up of 16 amino acids. With 1 base clipped from V and 1 base from J, the junction kept 4 bases outside the gene matches. CDR3 protein: CASSLVGGGVQETQYF. The CDR3 DNA follows: TGTGCCAGCAGTTTAGTAGGCGGGGGGGTCCAAGAGACCCAGTACTTC.

Points on this clonotype: One end of the junction does not line up with germline, which may come from a read error. The chain carries TRBV4-1 and TRBJ1-3; possible D gene TRBD1, 6 bases. This CDR3 comprises 17 residues. Germline assignment: CDR1 MGHRA and CDR2 YSYEKL. The CDR3 DNA is TGCGCCAGCAGCCAAGGGGCACAGGGAAGCTCTGGAAACACCGTATATTTT. It is translated as CASSQGAQGSSGNTVYF.

There are a few counts of this clonotype. CDR3 sequence: CASSLSGTGVYEQYF. CDR3 sequence (DNA): TGTGCCAGCAGCTTGTCTGGGACAGGGGTCTACGAGCAGTACTTC. This chain links TRBV11-2 with TRBJ2-7; TRBD1 matches 10 bases. J gave up 3 bases and V 3 bases, and 5 bases lay outside the gene matches. The CDR3 spans 15 residues. Germline V CDR1 and CDR2: SGHAT, FQNNGV.

This clonotype was seen repeatedly, ten times or more. The chain links TRBV7-8 to TRBJ2-5, with 11 nucleotides matching TRBD2. Losses at the gene ends were 4 bases for V and 5 bases for J; bases not matched to a gene: 12. The CDR3 totals 17 residues. CDR1 and CDR2 from the germline V gene are SGHVS and FQNEAQ. The CDR3 DNA reads as TGTGCCAGCAGCTCTATAGCGGGGGGGCCCGATCGCGAGACCCAGTACTTC. Amino acid sequence: CASSSIAGGPDRETQYF.

The chain has TRBV20-1 and TRBJ2-5, with D perhaps TRBD2 (6 bases). The germline V gene has CDR1 DFQATT and CDR2 SNEGSKA (reference sequence). V was clipped by 2 bases and J by 4 bases, with 20 bases between them. The CDR3 is 16 residues long. Here the CDR3 reads CSARSSTSIPPETQYF. The CDR3 region has the DNA TGCAGTGCTAGATCCTCAACTAGCATACCCCCAGAGACCCAGTACTTC.

The chain recombines TRBV20-1 with TRBJ2-4; D not certain. Trimming pared 7 bases from V and 0 bases from J, leaving 13 bases between. There are 14 residues in the CDR3. Germline V gives CDR1 DFQATT, CDR2 SNEGSKA (reference sequence). CDR3 residues: CSVTSLVAKNIQYF. CDR3 DNA sequence: TGCAGTGTAACCTCCCTGGTAGCCAAAAACATTCAGTACTTC.

This rearrangement joins TRBV4-1 to TRBJ1-1; 9 bases agree with TRBD1. CDR1 is MGHRA, CDR2 YSYEKL, per germline. V lost 0 bases, J lost 11 bases, and 16 bases stayed unmatched. The CDR3 length is 17 residues. The CDR3 DNA follows: TGCGCCAGCAGCCAAGACCCCGGGACAGGGAGAGGCTCAAGGGCTTTCTTT. Protein: CASSQDPGTGRGSRAFF.

There are a few counts of this clonotype. The J gene is TRBJ1-6, the V gene TRBV5-5; 7 bases are a match to TRBD1. Germline assignment: CDR1 SGHKS and CDR2 YYEKEE (reference sequence). This CDR3 region has 16 residues. V lost 2 bases to trimming and J lost 5 bases; unmatched junction nucleotides: 7. CDR3 sequence: CASSLITDRNNSPLHF. CDR3 nucleotides: TGTGCCAGCAGCTTAATCACGGACAGGAATAATTCACCCCTCCACTTT. The variable domain in full, completed from reference TRBV5-5 and TRBJ1-6, reads DAGVTQSPTHLIKTRGQQVTLRCSPISGHKSVSWYQQVLGQGPQFIFQYYEKEERGRGNFPDRFSARQFPNYSSELNVNALLLGDSALYLCASSLITDRNNSPLHFGNGTRLTVT.

This chain uses TRBV6-1 with TRBJ2-7; 7 bases match TRBD1. Per germline, CDR1 MNHNS and CDR2 SASEGT. The junction had 9 bases not matched to a gene; V was cut back by 6 bases and J by 4 bases. This CDR3 comprises 14 residues. The DNA for the CDR3 is TGTGCCAGCAGCTTCACAGGGGTAGAATACGAGCAGTACTTC. Translated: CASSFTGVEYEQYF.

Note on this clonotype: This may arise from a read error, as a much more abundant clone is one base away. The genes are TRBV6-6 and TRBJ1-4; D is uncertain. CDR3 size: 12 residues. V lost 2 bases to trimming and J lost 8 bases, with 6 bases between them. CDR1 is MNHNY, CDR2 SVGAGI, per germline (reference sequence). Written as DNA, the CDR3 is TGTGCCAGCAGTTACAGGGAGGAAAAACTGTTTTTT. Protein sequence: CASSYREEKLFF.